This T cell receptor (beta chain) was documented in a study of early stage breast cancer tumors (dated 2017 in TCRdb). As for the study more broadly: Of the 16 invasive breast tumors, around twelve were found to be estrogen receptor-positive, progesterone receptor-positive and HER2-negative. Of the approximately twelve ER+/PR+/HER2- tumors, eight were classified as invasive ductal carcinomas and four as invasive lobular carcinomas. On average, each sample got about 9-fold read coverage. A total of around 3 million templates, representing some 1 million unique clonotypes, were detected across all samples.

Per the germline V gene (reference sequence), SEHNR is the CDR1 and FQNEAQ is the CDR2. Including the terminal cysteine and phenylalanine, the CDR3 comprises 13 residues. Of all the DNA, just the CDR3 is kept, 39 bases in frame from base 1. V was cut back by 1 base and J by 1 base, leaving a gap of 4 bases between them. Each sample was amplified as two independent genomic DNA replicates: 0.45 to 0.5 ug for blood and roughly 1.5 ug for tumor or normal breast. Following the manufacturer's instructions, the ImmunoSeq Intro kit was used to carry out TCRB sequencing on genomic DNA. For absolute quantification, the roughly 32-cycle multiplex PCR included proprietary primers along with spike-in control sequences. Single-end 150-bp reads were used to sequence an 87-bp fragment spanning the CDR3 plus the flanking V and J genes. Seven samples, each with two replicates, were multiplexed per lane of an Illumina MiSeq using version 3.0 chemistry. In the source study's methods: The vendor's proprietary pipeline handled the raw data processing, merging both replicates into a single result for each sample. To define clonotypes, the study grouped productive rearrangements that shared the V-gene family, CDR3 amino acid sequence and J-gene segment. Clonality was calculated as 1 minus the normalized Shannon entropy (Pielou evenness) of TCRB abundances. T cell density was estimated as total templates divided by the number of input cells, with the number of input cells inferred from the DNA input amount. Total repertoire diversity and clonality were estimated with Recon using default parameters. Clonotypes with over 0.1% abundance in tumor and at least 32-fold higher abundance in tumor than in normal breast were defined as tumor-enriched. The clones in this table, taken by TCRdb from immuneACCESS, are in-frame only. Not every clone is retained; where verified, under half of the shortfall comes from an unresolved V gene, and the cause of the rest is unknown. The V and J calls and the clone size are those of that table, but D and trimming were determined from the DNA. A total of some 35,000 clones appear in this sample, 70% to 80% of them only once. The biggest ten clones account for about 7% of the sample.

The study profiled bulk TCR beta-chain repertoires in matched peripheral blood, tumor and adjacent normal breast tissue taken from over 15 patients with early-stage breast cancer. Before surgery, about 4.5-10 mL of whole blood was collected in EDTA tubes and processed within 2 hours. Ficoll-Paque centrifugation in SepMate-50 tubes was used to isolate peripheral blood mononuclear cells. PBMCs were cryopreserved in about 90% FBS with around 10% DMSO in aliquots of roughly 1.9 to 4.5 million cells and stored in liquid nitrogen. The Qiagen AllPrep DNA/RNA Mini kit was used to extract genomic DNA. In regard to this clone: The antigen it binds to is not known. Nothing much larger sits one base from this clone, and base qualities are not available.

General study outcomes and caveats: Compared with adjacent normal breast tissue, tumors had 2.5 to 3-fold higher T cell density and higher clonality. Bulk genomic DNA sequencing of unsorted cells missed chain pairing and functional markers such as CD4, CD8 and FOXP3. Repertoires from blood and normal breast were more alike than repertoires from blood and tumor, and in about 90% of the 16 patients, comparing each tissue with blood separated tumor from normal. Enriched TCRB sequences shared across patients were found to be mostly commonly generated sequences that were unlikely to play an important role in the tumor microenvironment. The small cohort size prevented analysis by tumor subtype.

The chain couples TRBV7-9 to TRBJ1-1; no confident D gene assignment can be made. Sequencing used blood. This sequence originates from a person aged 55 to 75 with breast cancer. This receptor has the CDR3 CASSLEGNTEAFF. The DNA is TGTGCCAGCAGCTTAGAAGGGAACACTGAAGCTTTCTTT.